These 11 T cell receptor beta chains came from one sample sequenced in a study of blood T cell repertoires in COVID-19. Clones were sequenced by immunoSEQ multiplex PCR, and TCRdb holds only the in-frame ones, with some missing. The table has some 360,000 clones, about nine tenths seen once. The sequenced sample consisted of peripheral blood. The receptors come from a woman aged 60-75 years with COVID-19, enrolled during active disease.

CDR3 nucleotide sequence: TGTGCCAGCAGCTTGGACAGGGAGTATGGCTACACCTTC. It translates to CASSLDREYGYTF. This rearrangement joins TRBV7-9 to TRBJ1-2; 8 nucleotides agree with TRBD1. V lost 3 bases to trimming and J lost 5 bases; unmatched junction nucleotides: 2. The CDR3 runs 13 residues. Germline loops: CDR1 SEHNR, CDR2 FQNEAQ (reference sequence). Complete variable domain (other parts from reference TRBV7-9 and TRBJ1-2): DTGVSQNPRHKITKRGQNVTFRCDPISEHNRLYWYRQTLGQGPEFLTYFQNEAQLEKSRLLSDRFSAERPKGSFSTLEIQRTEQGDSAMYLCASSLDREYGYTFGSGTRLTVV.

This clone was seen once. The rearrangement joins TRBV20-1 to TRBJ1-3; no reliable D call. The CDR3 totals 11 residues. Trimming cost V 6 bases and J 2 bases, with 5 bases left between them. Germline V CDR1 and CDR2: DFQATT, SNEGSKA (reference sequence). CDR3 region: CSAPTGNTIYF. In nucleotides, the CDR3 is TGCAGTGCCCCAACTGGAAACACCATATATTTT.

Of note for this clone: The same CDR3 can be traced to other DNA sequences in this sample. V usage is TRBV6-6 and J usage is TRBJ1-3; D not resolved. The CDR3 is made up of 13 amino acids. V lost 1 base and J lost 2, with 3 bases in between. Germline V gives CDR1 MNHNY, CDR2 SVGAGI (reference sequence). For the CDR3, the DNA is TGTGCCAGCAGTTACTTAACTGGAAACACCATATATTTT. This encodes CASSYLTGNTIYF.

This clone was seen ten or more times. The chain couples TRBV30 to TRBJ1-1; no clear D gene. V lost 3 bases, J lost 0 bases, and 8 bases lay in between. Germline CDR1 GTSNPN, CDR2 SVGIG (reference sequence). There are 13 residues in the CDR3. The CDR3 is CAWRDGMNTEAFF. The CDR3 nucleotides read TGTGCCTGGAGGGACGGGATGAACACTGAAGCTTTCTTT.

This chain links TRBV24-1 with TRBJ2-1; 14 nucleotides agree with TRBD2. The V and J ends lost 2 bases and 0 bases, in that order; junction bases with no gene match: 5. Germline loops: CDR1 KGHDR, CDR2 SFDVKD. This CDR3 contains 19 residues. Here the CDR3 reads CATSDYGLAGGPSYNEQFF. The CDR3, as DNA: TGTGCCACCAGTGATTATGGACTAGCGGGGGGTCCCTCCTACAATGAGCAGTTCTTC.

This rearrangement joins TRBV19 to TRBJ1-2, with a possible D match to TRBD1 (5 bases). Trimming pared 4 bases from V and 2 bases from J, leaving 11 bases between. CDR3 length: 14 amino acids. CDR1 is LNHDA and CDR2 is SQIVND in the germline V gene (reference sequence). The CDR3 DNA sequence: TGTGCCAGTAGTAGCTTGGAGGGGAACTATGGCTACACCTTC. It is translated as CASSSLEGNYGYTF.

The sample holds a few counts of this clone. This chain uses TRBV2 with TRBJ2-5; D unclear. Germline V gene sequence: CDR1 SNHLY, CDR2 FYNNEI. The length of the CDR3 is 11 residues. The germline V and J ends were trimmed by 7 bases and 4 bases, with 7 bases remaining between them. The DNA of the CDR3 is TGTGCCAGCAACAATCGAGAGACCCAGTACTTC. It codes for CASNNRETQYF.

The chain employs TRBV18 and TRBJ2-1, with D possibly being TRBD2 (6 bases). Trimming removed 4 bases from V and 0 bases from J, with 13 bases in between. CDR1 is KGHSH, CDR2 LQKENI, per germline. The CDR3 consists of 16 residues. The CDR3, as DNA: TGTGCCAGCTCACGGGAGGACTGGAGCTCCTACAATGAGCAGTTCTTC. This translates into CASSREDWSSYNEQFF. Looking up the rest from reference TRBV18 and TRBJ2-1 gives the full variable domain: NAGVMQNPRHLVRRRGQEARLRCSPMKGHSHVYWYRQLPEEGLKFMVYLQKENIIDESGMPKERFSAEFPKEGPSILRIQQVVRGDSAAYFCASSREDWSSYNEQFFGPGTRLTVL.

About this clone: Other DNA variants within this sample encode the same CDR3. The chain employs TRBV14 and TRBJ2-7, with a tentative D call TRBD2 (6 bases). The V gene lost 6 bases and the J gene lost 2 bases, with 11 bases spanning the gap. The germline V gene encodes CDR1 SGHDN and CDR2 FVKESK. The CDR3 extends over 13 amino acids. The CDR3 bases are TGTGCCAGCAGACGTTCGGGGGCCTACGAGCAGTACTTC. This encodes CASRRSGAYEQYF. Complete variable domain (other parts from reference TRBV14 and TRBJ2-7): EAGVTQFPSHSVIEKGQTVTLRCDPISGHDNLYWYRRVMGKEIKFLLHFVKESKQDESGMPNNRFLAERTGGTYSTLKVQPAELEDSGVYFCASRRSGAYEQYFGPGTRLTVT.

The chain uses TRBV5-1 and TRBJ1-1; possible D gene TRBD1, 5 bases. There are 14 residues in the CDR3. V was clipped by 5 bases and J by 2 bases, with 13 bases between them. Germline V gives CDR1 SGHRS, CDR2 YFSETQ. The CDR3 nucleotides read TGCGCCAGCAGTTATGGCGGGGGTAACACTGAAGCTTTCTTT. It encodes CASSYGGGNTEAFF.

The rearrangement uses TRBV6-5 and TRBJ1-2, with D unresolved. The CDR3 runs to 12 residues. Germline V gene data show CDR1 as MNHEY and CDR2 as SVGAGI. Trimming left V 6 bases short and J 6 bases short, with 11 bases between. CDR3 loop: CASSPGRDGYTF. CDR3 bases: TGTGCCAGCAGCCCCGGGAGGGATGGCTACACCTTC.